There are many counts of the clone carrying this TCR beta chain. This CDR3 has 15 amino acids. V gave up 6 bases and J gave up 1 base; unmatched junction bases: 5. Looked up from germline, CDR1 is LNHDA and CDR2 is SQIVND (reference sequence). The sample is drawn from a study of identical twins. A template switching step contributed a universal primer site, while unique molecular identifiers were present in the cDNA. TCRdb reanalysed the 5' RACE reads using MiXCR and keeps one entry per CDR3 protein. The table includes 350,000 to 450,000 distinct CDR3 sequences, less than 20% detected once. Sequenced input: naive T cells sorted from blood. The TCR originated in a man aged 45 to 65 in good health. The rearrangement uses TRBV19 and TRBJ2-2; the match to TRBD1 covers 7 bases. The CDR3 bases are TGTGCCAGTAGGAGGACAGGCGGGAACACCGGGGAGCTGTTTTTT. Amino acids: CASRRTGGNTGELFF.